This T cell receptor (beta chain) was sequenced for a study of prognosis after radiotherapy for stage I lung cancer. Study context: Newly diagnosed primary stage I lung tumors were present in around 15 patients, and oligometastatic NSCLC after surgical resection of the primary tumor was present in several patients.

With two-round multiplex PCR, TCR beta CDR3 sequences were amplified from genomic DNA. It was primers specific to each TRBV and TRBJ gene that first-round PCR used. TCRdb used MiXCR to reprocess the multiplex PCR reads, holding one entry per CDR3 protein. The sample lists 30,000 to 35,000 distinct CDR3 sequences; about 32% were seen once. Many counts were recorded for this clonotype. No antigen is known for it. In germline, CDR1 is SGHDT, CDR2 YYEEEE. The CDR3 covers 15 residues. V was trimmed by 4 bases and J by 4 bases, leaving 17 bases between them. Overall study results and limits: In patients who developed distant metastases, Shannon entropy measured after stereotactic body radiation therapy was lower, and baseline Shannon entropy was not associated with metastases. Divergent TRBV and TRBJ gene usage has reportedly been observed between patients with and without metastases.

V gene TRBV5-6 combines with J gene TRBJ1-2, with D perhaps matching TRBD1 (5 bases). The input for sequencing was PBMCs, taken before or after stereotactic body radiation therapy (not recorded which). The TCR was taken from a donor aged 50 or older with non-small cell lung cancer. CDR3 protein: CASSERGRRGYGYTF. DNA for the CDR3: TGTGCCAGCAGCGAGCGGGGGAGGCGGGGCTATGGCTACACCTTC. Full variable domain (missing parts from reference TRBV5-6 and TRBJ1-2): DAGVTQSPTHLIKTRGQQVTLRCSPKSGHDTVSWYQQALGQGPQFIFQYYEEEERQRGNFPDRFSGHQFPNYSSELNVNALLLGDSALYLCASSERGRRGYGYTFGSGTRLTVV.